The entry below gives a single T cell receptor beta chain sequence along with its context. The antigen is undetermined. CDR1 and CDR2 (germline): MNHEY, SVGAGI. This CDR3 is built from 15 residues. V lost 0 bases and J lost 7, with 13 bases in between. Cultured CD4+ T cells had their DNA profiled by the Oncomine TCR Beta short-read assay. TCRdb re-called the PCR reads through MiXCR, storing one row per CDR3 protein. Of fewer than 15,000 distinct CDR3 sequences listed, around two fifths are singletons. The data stem from a study of vaccination and CD4 T cells after COVID-19. Study in general: The convalescents were made up of six males and four females, two of whom were Hispanic. Overlapping spike peptides served as the stimulus for the cells. These peptides came from SARS-CoV-2 and from the common cold coronaviruses HCoV-NL63, HCoV-OC43 and HCoV-229E.

Treatment in this sample: approximately nine-day PBMC culture with coronavirus spike peptide pools or control peptides (ViraFEST assay). Culture conditions combined around 2 million PBMCs per well with 8.5 to 10 IU/ml IL-2 and 8.5 to 10 ug/ml peptide pools. The TCR originated in a human donor who had recovered from COVID-19. The chain combines TRBV6-5 with TRBJ2-4, with D possibly TRBD2 on 5 matching bases. Sequencing was done on a sample of CD4+ T cells from blood, cultured in vitro. CDR3 nucleotide sequence: TGTGCCAGCAGTTACTCTGGACTCGTGAGGAACATTCAGTACTTC. Its translation: CASSYSGLVRNIQYF.